Below are 8 T cell receptor beta chains sequenced from a single sample in a study of shared clonotypes between healthy human individuals. TCRdb's copy holds only in-frame clones and misses some; the assay was immunoSEQ multiplex PCR. The sample carries roughly 1,100,000 clones, about three quarters recorded once. Source material: memory CD4+ T cells sorted from blood. The sample's subset: CD45RA-negative fraction. These receptors were collected from a man younger than 30 in good health.

V usage is TRBV5-1 and J usage is TRBJ1-1; TRBD1 might be the D (6 bases). Trimming stripped 0 bases from V and 5 bases from J, with 11 bases between. Per the germline V gene, CDR1 is SGHRS and CDR2 is YFSETQ. CDR3 size: 14 residues. CDR3 nucleotide sequence: TGCGCCAGCAGCTTGGGTGGGGGCTTGACTGAAGCTTTCTTT. Translated: CASSLGGGLTEAFF.

V usage is TRBV11-2 and J usage is TRBJ2-5, with D maybe TRBD2 (6 bases). The V end was cut by 4 bases, the J end by 5 bases, with 14 bases between. The CDR3 contains 14 residues. CDR1 and CDR2 from the germline V gene are SGHAT and FQNNGV. DNA for the CDR3: TGTGCCAGCAGCTCGCGGGCGGGGCACGAGACCCAGTACTTC. Its translation: CASSSRAGHETQYF.

The chain employs TRBV18 and TRBJ2-6; TRBD1 matches 8 bases. The CDR3 runs to 20 residues. V was clipped by 3 bases and J by 0 bases; unmatched bases: 13. Per germline, CDR1 KGHSH and CDR2 LQKENI. CDR3 loop: CASSPTLQGALPSGANVLTF. The CDR3 DNA reads TGTGCCAGCTCACCCACCCTCCAGGGGGCTCTCCCCTCTGGGGCCAACGTCCTGACTTTC.

This clone came up a few times. The CDR3 bases are TGCAGCGTGCAGCGGAATAGCAATCAGCCCCAGCATTTT. Its protein product is CSVQRNSNQPQHF. J is TRBJ1-5 and V is TRBV29-1; D remains ambiguous. Per the germline V gene, CDR1 is SQVTM and CDR2 is ANQGSEA. The V end lost 6 bases, the J end lost 0 bases, and 9 bases lay between the germline ends. CDR3 length: 13 residues.

This sequence joins TRBV7-2 and TRBJ1-2; tentative D call: TRBD1 (5 bases). Germline V gene data show CDR1 as SGHTA and CDR2 as FQGNSA. This CDR3 contains 17 residues. Trimming removed 1 base from V and 8 bases from J, with 23 bases in between. The CDR3 spells CASSLDINGGSSWGYTF. The DNA of the CDR3 is TGTGCCAGCAGCTTAGATATAAACGGGGGATCATCATGGGGCTACACCTTC.

The CDR3 region has the DNA TGTGCCAGCAGGCATAGACAGGGCACAGATACGCAGTATTTT. It codes for CASRHRQGTDTQYF. The chain uses TRBV7-2 and TRBJ2-3; a possible D gene is TRBD1 (6 bases). Germline-derived CDR1 and CDR2 are SGHTA and FQGNSA. Trimming cost V 6 bases and J 1 base, with 11 bases left between them. The CDR3 consists of 14 residues.

The chain carries TRBV28 and TRBJ1-1; D is undetermined. Deletions cut 6 bases from V and 1 base from J, with 6 bases between. This CDR3 region has 12 residues. Germline CDR1 is MDHEN and CDR2 is SYDVKM. CDR3 nucleotides: TGTGCCAGCAGAGCCCAGAACACTGAAGCTTTCTTT. It encodes CASRAQNTEAFF.

On this clone itself: Additional DNA sequences in this sample encode the identical CDR3. The chain uses TRBV28 and TRBJ1-2; D gene uncertain. The germline V gene encodes CDR1 MDHEN and CDR2 SYDVKM. Trimming shortened V by 8 bases and J by 5 bases, and 6 bases separated the two germline ends. This CDR3 contains 10 residues. The CDR3 loop is CASGSYGYTF. The CDR3 bases are TGTGCCAGCGGTTCGTATGGCTACACCTTC.